What follows describes a single T cell receptor (beta chain). What it binds is not known. This record belongs to a study of graft-versus-host responses after intestinal transplantation. Study context: Isolated intestinal, liver-intestinal, or multivisceral transplants were what recipients had. Anti-thymocyte globulin induction was given to all recipients, followed by tacrolimus and steroids for roughly three years.

Trimming shortened V by 4 bases and J by 4 bases, and 11 bases separated the two germline ends. CDR3 size: 14 residues. Germline lookup yields CDR1 MNHEY and CDR2 SMNVEV (reference sequence). Points from the study as a whole: Where graft-donor T cell macrochimerism was present, patients had high graft-versus-host to host-versus-graft clonal ratios in allografts. GvH clones appeared in recipient marrow, some first in ileum or blood.

TCRdb keeps only in-frame clones here, not all; method: immunoSEQ multiplex PCR. The repertoire has about 110,000 clones, 85% to 95% of them found once; the top ten carry more than 0.95%. This clonotype was obtained from a human donor who was the organ donor for an intestinal transplant. The source material was unstimulated CD8+ T cells sorted from spleen or lymph node cells, sampled before transplant. The V call is TRBV27, the J call TRBJ2-1; maybe TRBD1 (6 bases). Here the CDR3 DNA reads TGTGCCAGCAGTTCTGGACAGACTTACAATGAGCAGTTCTTC. The encoded protein is CASSSGQTYNEQFF.